This TCR beta chain was identified during a study of T cell responses to AZD1222 COVID-19 vaccine. The junction had 12 bases not matched to a gene; V was cut back by 4 bases and J by 7 bases. The CDR3 consists of 16 residues. Clones were sequenced by immunoSEQ multiplex PCR, and TCRdb holds only the in-frame ones, with some missing. Of about 150,000 clones listed, 80% to 90% are singletons. As regards this clone: Its antigen is as yet unknown.

Study findings and constraints: Donors were chiefly white British, with a greater number of females, and clonal diversity was perhaps underestimated.

The sequence was collected from an adult in good health. The sample was peripheral blood, taken on day 0 of AZD1222 vaccination. J is TRBJ2-1 and V is TRBV5-3; 9 bases are a match to TRBD2. TRBV5-3 is flagged as an ORF with uncertain function. The CDR3 DNA follows: TGTGCCAGAAGCGATGGACTAGCGCTCGCAGGGAATGAGCAGTTCTTC. Its protein product is CARSDGLALAGNEQFF.